One T cell receptor beta chain is described in this entry. Its specificity is unknown. This entry belongs to a study of shared clonotypes between healthy human individuals. Overall study context: Aged 18 to 49, the donors were a couple of women and a few men.

The J segment lost 0 bases and the V segment lost 4 bases, leaving 8 bases of the junction unmatched. The CDR3 has 16 residues. CDR1 is SGHNT, CDR2 YYREEE, per germline (reference sequence). Using immunoSEQ multiplex PCR, the repertoire was profiled, and TCRdb retains in-frame clones only, with some absent. The profile shows roughly 1 million clones, around 76% of them singletons. Whole-study findings and limits: Measured sharing among donors was expected to vary with sequencing depth. Naive CD4 clonotypes were shared across a handful of donors at around 5.4%. Compared with memory subsets, naive subsets generally had larger estimated richness.

The chain couples TRBV5-4 to TRBJ2-5, with 8 bases that match TRBD2. Sequencing was done on a sample of memory CD4+ T cells sorted from blood. Noted subset: CD45RA-negative fraction. The receptor comes from a man between 18 and 29 years old in good health. The CDR3: CASSIGRGGNQETQYF. The CDR3 coding sequence is TGTGCCAGCAGCATAGGACGGGGGGGGAACCAAGAGACCCAGTACTTC.